The 14 T cell receptor beta chains below all came from one sample that was sequenced in a study of blood T cells in healthy people across ages. The use of a sample-barcoded 5' primer and a J-beta primer mix characterized a second PCR of roughly 6 to 11 cycles. One entry per CDR3 protein results from TCRdb running MiXCR on the 5' RACE reads. The sample holds 1.5 million to 2 million distinct CDR3 sequences, roughly 27% seen once. Sequencing input: blood. The origin of the receptors is a woman under 40 in good health.

This clonotype was observed a few times. The chain couples TRBV6-2 or TRBV6-3 to TRBJ2-3; 15 nucleotides align to TRBD2. This CDR3 has 23 amino acids. Germline values: CDR1 MNHEY, CDR2 SVGEGT. The trim removed 1 base at V and 1 base at J, leaving 18 bases unmatched. CDR3 bases: TGTGCCAGCAGTTACTATAGCGGTGGGACTAGCGGGGGGTCGGCCCTCGGCACAGATACGCAGTATTTT. Translation: CASSYYSGGTSGGSALGTDTQYF.

V and J are TRBV14 and TRBJ2-4; 8 nucleotides agree with TRBD1. The J call may be incorrect, as the DNA end agrees better with TRBJ2-7. This CDR3 comprises 18 residues. Germline CDR1 is SGHDN and CDR2 is FVKESK. This CDR3 is CASSPLPGQVLGPYEQYF. For the CDR3, the DNA is TGTGCCAGCAGCCCATTACCGGGACAGGTTCTAGGCCCCTACGAGCAGTACTTC.

In its sample, this clonotype was seen a few times. The chain has TRBV5-1 and TRBJ2-1, with TRBD2 matching over 10 bases. Unmatched junction bases numbered 9, after V lost 4 bases and J lost 8 bases. CDR1 is SGHRS and CDR2 is YFSETQ in the germline V gene. The CDR3 spans 15 residues. The chain's CDR3 is CASSGKRGGRDEQFF. The CDR3 DNA follows: TGCGCCAGCAGCGGGAAGCGGGGGGGCCGCGATGAGCAGTTCTTC.

V gene TRBV20-1 combines with J gene TRBJ1-5; 10 positions agree with TRBD1. CDR1 DFQATT and CDR2 SNEGSKA come from the germline V gene (reference sequence). The CDR3 loop spans 14 amino acids. The V and J ends lost 6 bases and 5 bases, in that order; junction bases with no gene match: 7. DNA of the CDR3: TGCAGTGCATCCGGGACAGGGGTGGATCAGCCCCAGCATTTT. As protein: CSASGTGVDQPQHF.

A note on this clonotype: This may be a read error: a much more frequent sequence differs by one nucleotide. The V call is TRBV12-3 or TRBV12-4, the J call TRBJ2-7; tentative D call: TRBD2 (5 bases). Trimming took 6 bases from V and 11 from J, leaving 20 bases between them. This CDR3 comprises 13 residues. The DNA of the CDR3 is TGTGCCAGCAGGCGAGGGCCCGAAAACATTGAGTACTTC. It is translated as CASRRGPENIEYF.

This clonotype was counted many times. The CDR3 nucleotides are TGTGCCAGCAGCTTAGGATGGTCCAATGAGCAGTTCTTC. This codes for CASSLGWSNEQFF. The chain recombines TRBV7-2 with TRBJ2-1; D is uncertain. The CDR3 totals 13 residues. V was shortened by 1 base and J by 6 bases, with 7 bases between the two germline ends. CDR1 and CDR2 from the germline V gene are SGHTA and FQGNSA.

This clonotype was counted at least ten times. This rearrangement joins TRBV20-1 to TRBJ2-3; tentatively, D is TRBD2 (6 bases). There are 14 residues in the CDR3. Germline CDR1 is DFQATT and CDR2 is SNEGSKA (reference sequence). V shed 7 bases and J shed 3 bases, with 17 bases lying between them. As DNA, the CDR3 is TGCAGTGTTCGCCCACTAGCATTAACAGATACGCAGTATTTT. Its protein is CSVRPLALTDTQYF.

Only a few counts were recorded for this clonotype. The V gene is TRBV5-6, the J gene TRBJ2-1, with D possibly matching TRBD2 (6 bases). Germline V gives CDR1 SGHDT, CDR2 YYEEEE. The CDR3 is 13 amino acids. Trimming removed 3 bases at V and 10 bases at J, with 14 bases between. CDR3 nucleotide sequence: TGTGCCAGCAGCTCGGCGACCCGGGGGGAGCAGTTCTTC. As protein: CASSSATRGEQFF.

V is TRBV4-2 and J is TRBJ1-5; 9 bases line up with TRBD1. CDR3 length equals 17 residues. Looked up from germline, CDR1 is LGHNA and CDR2 is YNFKEQ. The V gene end was trimmed by 0 bases and the J gene end by 5 bases; junction bases not matched to a gene: 8. The CDR3 nucleotides read TGTGCCAGCAGCCAAGATGCATGGACAGGGGCGCATCAGCCCCAGCATTTT. Translation: CASSQDAWTGAHQPQHF.

The chain recombines TRBV20-1 with TRBJ1-2, with 8 positions matching TRBD1. With V trimmed by 0 bases and J by 4 bases, 7 bases remained unmatched. The CDR3 loop spans 15 amino acids. The germline V gene encodes CDR1 DFQATT and CDR2 SNEGSKA (reference sequence). The CDR3 coding sequence is TGCAGTGCTAGAGATGCAGGGGGCGTATCCTATGGCTACACCTTC. Translating gives CSARDAGGVSYGYTF.

The CDR3 sequence is CARAREAGTEAFF. In DNA form, the CDR3 reads TGTGCCAGGGCCCGAGAGGCGGGCACTGAAGCTTTCTTT. This chain uses TRBV2 with TRBJ1-1; no clear D. This CDR3 has 13 amino acids. Trimming stripped 9 bases from V and 4 bases from J, with 15 bases between. Germline V lookup: CDR1 SNHLY, CDR2 FYNNEI.

This clonotype was seen just once. The rearrangement joins TRBV14 to TRBJ2-1; D remains unclear. The CDR3 extends over 12 amino acids. The germline V gene encodes CDR1 SGHDN and CDR2 FVKESK. Trimming took off 0 bases at V and 15 bases at J, with 12 bases between the two ends. For the CDR3, the DNA is TGTGCCAGCAGCCAAGATTGGAGCTGGCGGTTCTTC. Its translation is CASSQDWSWRFF.

A few counts support this clonotype. V usage is TRBV12-5 and J usage is TRBJ1-1; D ambiguous. V was trimmed by 2 bases and J by 8 bases, leaving 6 bases between them. From germline, CDR1 is LGHNT and CDR2 FRNRAP. This CDR3 is built from 11 residues. For the CDR3, the DNA is TGTGCTAGTGGTTTGAAGACGGAAGCTTTCTTT. This gives the protein CASGLKTEAFF.

With regard to this clonotype: A read error may account for a junction end that differs from germline. The chain has TRBV20-1 and TRBJ2-1, with 7 bases identical to TRBD1. The CDR3 spans 15 residues. Germline CDR1 and CDR2: DFQATT and SNEGSKA (reference sequence). The CDR3 reads CSAIYRDRGDNGQFF. CDR3 nucleotide sequence: TGCAGTGCTATTTACCGGGACAGAGGGGACAATGGGCAGTTCTTC.